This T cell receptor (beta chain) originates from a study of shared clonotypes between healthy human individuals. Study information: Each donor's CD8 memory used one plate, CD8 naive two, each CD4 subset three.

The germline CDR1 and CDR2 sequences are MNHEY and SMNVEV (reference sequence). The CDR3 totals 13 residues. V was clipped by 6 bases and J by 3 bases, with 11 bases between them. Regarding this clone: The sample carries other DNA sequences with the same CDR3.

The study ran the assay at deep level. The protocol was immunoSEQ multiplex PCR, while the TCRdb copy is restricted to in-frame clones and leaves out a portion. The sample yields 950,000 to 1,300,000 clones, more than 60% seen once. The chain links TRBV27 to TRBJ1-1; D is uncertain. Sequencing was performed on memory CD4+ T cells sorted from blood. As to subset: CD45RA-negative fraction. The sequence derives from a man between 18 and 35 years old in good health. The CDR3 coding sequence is TGTGCCAGCAGGGTTTGGGGAGACACTGAAGCTTTCTTT. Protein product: CASRVWGDTEAFF.